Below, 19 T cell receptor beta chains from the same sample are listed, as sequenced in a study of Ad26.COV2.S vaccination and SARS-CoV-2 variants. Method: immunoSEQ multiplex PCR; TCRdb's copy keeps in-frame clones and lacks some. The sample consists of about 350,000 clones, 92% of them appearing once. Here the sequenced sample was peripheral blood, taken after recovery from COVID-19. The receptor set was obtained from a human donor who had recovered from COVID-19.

CDR3 sequence (DNA): TGTGCCAGCAGCCCGGGACAGAGTATCTCCTACGAGCAGTACTTC. Its translation: CASSPGQSISYEQYF. The chain links TRBV5-4 to TRBJ2-7; 7 bases align to TRBD1. The J segment lost 0 bases and the V segment lost 4 bases, leaving 7 bases of the junction unmatched. The CDR3 spans 15 residues. Germline CDR1 SGHNT, CDR2 YYREEE (reference sequence).

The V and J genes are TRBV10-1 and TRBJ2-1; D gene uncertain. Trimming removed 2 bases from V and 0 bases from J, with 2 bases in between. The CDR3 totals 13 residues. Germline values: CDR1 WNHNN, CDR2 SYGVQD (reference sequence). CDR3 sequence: CASSESSYNEQFF. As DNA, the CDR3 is TGCGCCAGCAGTGAGAGCTCCTACAATGAGCAGTTCTTC.

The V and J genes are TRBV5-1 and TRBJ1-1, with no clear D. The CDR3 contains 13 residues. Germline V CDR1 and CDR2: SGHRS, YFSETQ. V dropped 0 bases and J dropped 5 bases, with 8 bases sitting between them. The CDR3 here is CASSLGETTEAFF. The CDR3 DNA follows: TGCGCCAGCAGCTTGGGCGAAACTACTGAAGCTTTCTTT. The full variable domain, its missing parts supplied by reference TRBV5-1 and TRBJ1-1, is KAGVTQTPRYLIKTRGQQVTLSCSPISGHRSVSWYQQTPGQGLQFLFEYFSETQRNKGNFPGRFSGRQFSNSRSEMNVSTLELGDSALYLCASSLGETTEAFFGQGTRLTVV.

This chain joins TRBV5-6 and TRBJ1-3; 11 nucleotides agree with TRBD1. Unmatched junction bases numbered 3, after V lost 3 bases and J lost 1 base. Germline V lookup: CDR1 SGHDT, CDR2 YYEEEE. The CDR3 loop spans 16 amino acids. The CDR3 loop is CASSSGQGASGNTIYF. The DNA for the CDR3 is TGTGCCAGCAGCTCCGGACAGGGGGCTTCTGGAAACACCATATATTTT.

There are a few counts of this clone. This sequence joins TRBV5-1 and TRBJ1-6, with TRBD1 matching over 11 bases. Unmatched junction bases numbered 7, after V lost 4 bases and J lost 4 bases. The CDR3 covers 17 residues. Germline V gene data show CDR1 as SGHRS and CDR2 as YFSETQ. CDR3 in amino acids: CASSTGQGAIYNSPLHF. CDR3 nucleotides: TGCGCCAGCAGCACCGGACAGGGGGCTATATATAATTCACCCCTCCACTTT.

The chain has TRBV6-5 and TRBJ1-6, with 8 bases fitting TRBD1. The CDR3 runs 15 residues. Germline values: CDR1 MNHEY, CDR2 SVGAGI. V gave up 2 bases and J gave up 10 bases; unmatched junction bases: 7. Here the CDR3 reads CASSYLDRVNSPLHF. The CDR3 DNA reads TGTGCCAGCAGTTACCTGGACAGGGTGAACTCACCCCTCCACTTT.

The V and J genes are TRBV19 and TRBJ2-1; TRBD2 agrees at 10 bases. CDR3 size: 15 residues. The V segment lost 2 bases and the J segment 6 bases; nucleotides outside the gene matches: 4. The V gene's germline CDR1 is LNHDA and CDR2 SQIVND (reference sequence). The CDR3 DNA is TGTGCCAGTAGTATAACTAGCGGGGCTACCAATGAGCAGTTCTTC. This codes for CASSITSGATNEQFF.

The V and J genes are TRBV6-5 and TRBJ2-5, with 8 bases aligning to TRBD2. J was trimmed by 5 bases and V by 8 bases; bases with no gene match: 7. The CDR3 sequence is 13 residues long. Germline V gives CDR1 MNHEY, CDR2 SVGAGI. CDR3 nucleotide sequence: TGTGCCAGCTCGGGGGGGGGCATGGAGACCCAGTACTTC. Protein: CASSGGGMETQYF.

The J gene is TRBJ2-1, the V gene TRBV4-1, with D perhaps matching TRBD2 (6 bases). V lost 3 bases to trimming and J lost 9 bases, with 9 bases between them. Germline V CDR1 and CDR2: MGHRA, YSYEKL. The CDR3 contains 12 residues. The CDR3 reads CASSHLGGEQFF. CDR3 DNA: TGCGCCAGCAGCCACCTCGGGGGTGAGCAGTTCTTC.

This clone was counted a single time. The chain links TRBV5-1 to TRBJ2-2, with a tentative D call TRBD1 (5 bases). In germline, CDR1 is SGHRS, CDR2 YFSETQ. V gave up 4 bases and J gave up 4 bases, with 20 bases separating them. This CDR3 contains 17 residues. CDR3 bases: TGCGCCAGCAGCCACCACAGGCCGCAGATTACCACCGGGGAGCTGTTTTTT. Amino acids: CASSHHRPQITTGELFF.

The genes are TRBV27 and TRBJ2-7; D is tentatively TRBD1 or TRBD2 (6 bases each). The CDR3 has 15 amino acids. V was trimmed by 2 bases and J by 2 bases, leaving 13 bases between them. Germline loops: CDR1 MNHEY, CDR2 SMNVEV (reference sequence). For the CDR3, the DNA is TGTGCCAGCAGTTTAAGACCGGGGGCCCCCTACGAGCAGTACTTC. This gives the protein CASSLRPGAPYEQYF.

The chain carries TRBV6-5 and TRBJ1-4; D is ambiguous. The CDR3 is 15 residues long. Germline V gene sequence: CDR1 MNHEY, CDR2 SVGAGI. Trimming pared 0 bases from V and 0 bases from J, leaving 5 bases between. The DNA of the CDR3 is TGTGCCAGCAGTTACTCTCCCCCAACTAATGAAAAACTGTTTTTT. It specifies CASSYSPPTNEKLFF.

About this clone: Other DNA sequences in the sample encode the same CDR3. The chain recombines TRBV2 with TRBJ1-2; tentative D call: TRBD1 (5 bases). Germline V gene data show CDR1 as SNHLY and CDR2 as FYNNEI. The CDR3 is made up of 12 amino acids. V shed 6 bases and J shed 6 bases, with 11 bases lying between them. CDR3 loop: CASSRDSHGYTF. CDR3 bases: TGTGCCAGCAGCCGCGACAGCCATGGCTACACCTTC.

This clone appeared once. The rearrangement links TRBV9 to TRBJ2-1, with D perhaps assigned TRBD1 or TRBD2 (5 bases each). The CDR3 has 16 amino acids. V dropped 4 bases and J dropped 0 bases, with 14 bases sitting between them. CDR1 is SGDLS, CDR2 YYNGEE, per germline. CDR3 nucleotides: TGTGCCAGCAGCCCCCAGGGAGTAAGCTCCTACAATGAGCAGTTCTTC. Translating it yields CASSPQGVSSYNEQFF.

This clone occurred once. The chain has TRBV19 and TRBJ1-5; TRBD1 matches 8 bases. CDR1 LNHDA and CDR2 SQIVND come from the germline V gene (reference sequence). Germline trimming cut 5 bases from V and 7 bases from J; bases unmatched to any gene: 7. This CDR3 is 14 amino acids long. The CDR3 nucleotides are TGTGCCAGTAGTCCGGGACAGGCTAGGCAGCCCCAGCATTTT. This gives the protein CASSPGQARQPQHF.

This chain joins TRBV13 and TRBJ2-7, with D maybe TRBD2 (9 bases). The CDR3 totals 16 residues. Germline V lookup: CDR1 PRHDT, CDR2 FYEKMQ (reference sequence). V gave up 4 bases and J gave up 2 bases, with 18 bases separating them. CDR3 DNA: TGTGCCAGCAGCTGGACAGGGCTAGCGGGGACCTACGAGCAGTACTTC. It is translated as CASSWTGLAGTYEQYF. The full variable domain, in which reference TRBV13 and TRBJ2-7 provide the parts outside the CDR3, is AAGVIQSPRHLIKEKRETATLKCYPIPRHDTVYWYQQGPGQDPQFLISFYEKMQSDKGSIPDRFSAQQFSDYHSELNMSSLELGDSALYFCASSWTGLAGTYEQYFGPGTRLTVT.

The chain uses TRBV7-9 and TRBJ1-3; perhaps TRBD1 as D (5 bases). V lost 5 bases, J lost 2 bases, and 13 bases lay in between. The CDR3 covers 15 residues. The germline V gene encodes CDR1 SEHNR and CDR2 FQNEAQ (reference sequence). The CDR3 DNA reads TGTGCCAGCAGCCCGCAGGGATATGCTGGAAACACCATATATTTT. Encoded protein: CASSPQGYAGNTIYF.

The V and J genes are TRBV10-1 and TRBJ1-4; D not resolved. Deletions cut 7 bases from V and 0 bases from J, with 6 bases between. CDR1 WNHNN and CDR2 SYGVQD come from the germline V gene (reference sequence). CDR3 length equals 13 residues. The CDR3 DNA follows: TGCGCCAGCAATACCACAACTAATGAAAAACTGTTTTTT. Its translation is CASNTTTNEKLFF.

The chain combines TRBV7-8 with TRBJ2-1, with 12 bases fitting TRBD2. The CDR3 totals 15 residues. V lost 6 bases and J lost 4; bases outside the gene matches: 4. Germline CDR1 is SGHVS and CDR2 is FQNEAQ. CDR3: CASRPTSGGYNEQFF. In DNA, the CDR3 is TGTGCCAGCAGACCTACTAGCGGGGGGTACAATGAGCAGTTCTTC. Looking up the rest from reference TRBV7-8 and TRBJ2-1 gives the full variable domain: GAGVSQSPRYKVAKRGQDVALRCDPISGHVSLFWYQQALGQGPEFLTYFQNEAQLDKSGLPSDRFFAERPEGSVSTLKIQRTQQEDSAVYLCASRPTSGGYNEQFFGPGTRLTVL.